This TCR beta chain was observed in a study of cytomegalovirus exposure and HLA in healthy donors. This PCR relied on a set of 60 Vbeta primers and 13 Jbeta primers. Measured with immunoSEQ multiplex PCR; TCRdb has only the in-frame clones, and not every one. Among 100,000 to 150,000 clones listed, about 74% were seen once. CDR3 length: 17 residues. The germline V gene encodes CDR1 MDHEN and CDR2 SYDVKM. After removal of 7 bases from V and 0 bases from J, the junction contained 11 bases not matched to a gene. The sample was PBMCs. This clonotype was sampled from a woman aged 55 to 70 in good health and CMV-seronegative. The V call is TRBV28, the J call TRBJ1-3, with 8 bases matching TRBD1. Written as DNA, the CDR3 is TGTGCCAGCAACAGGGGGGGGAGGCTGAGCTCTGGAAACACCATATATTTT. As protein: CASNRGGRLSSGNTIYF.